This TCR beta chain is from a study of response to subunit inactivated influenza vaccine. This clonotype was counted between two and nine times. TCRdb redid the calling of the RT-PCR reads with MiXCR, one entry per CDR3 protein. The table records approximately 700,000 distinct CDR3 sequences, approximately 14% of them present only once. Germline lookup yields CDR1 LGHNT and CDR2 FRNRAP. This CDR3 is built from 10 residues. The chain combines TRBV12-5 with TRBJ2-1; D not resolved. The receptor was derived from a middle-aged man who received an inactivated influenza vaccine. Source: PBMCs from blood, taken 14 days before vaccination. In DNA, the CDR3 is TGTGCCGATGAAGTTTGTCCTCAGTTCTTC. The encoded protein is CADEVCPQFF.